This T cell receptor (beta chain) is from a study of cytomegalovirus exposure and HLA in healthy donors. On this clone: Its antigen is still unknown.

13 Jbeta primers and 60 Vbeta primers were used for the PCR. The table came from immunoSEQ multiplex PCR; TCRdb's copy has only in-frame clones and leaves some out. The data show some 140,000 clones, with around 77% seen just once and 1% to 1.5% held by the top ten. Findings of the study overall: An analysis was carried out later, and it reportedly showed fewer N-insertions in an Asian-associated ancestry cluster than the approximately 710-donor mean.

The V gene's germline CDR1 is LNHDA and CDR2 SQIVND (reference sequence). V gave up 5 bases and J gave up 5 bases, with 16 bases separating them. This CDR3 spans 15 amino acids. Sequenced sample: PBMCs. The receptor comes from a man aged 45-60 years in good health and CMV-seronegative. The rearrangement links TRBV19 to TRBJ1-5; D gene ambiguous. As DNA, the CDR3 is TGTGCCAGTAGTTATCTGGACCTGCGGGATCAGCCCCAGCATTTT. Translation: CASSYLDLRDQPQHF.